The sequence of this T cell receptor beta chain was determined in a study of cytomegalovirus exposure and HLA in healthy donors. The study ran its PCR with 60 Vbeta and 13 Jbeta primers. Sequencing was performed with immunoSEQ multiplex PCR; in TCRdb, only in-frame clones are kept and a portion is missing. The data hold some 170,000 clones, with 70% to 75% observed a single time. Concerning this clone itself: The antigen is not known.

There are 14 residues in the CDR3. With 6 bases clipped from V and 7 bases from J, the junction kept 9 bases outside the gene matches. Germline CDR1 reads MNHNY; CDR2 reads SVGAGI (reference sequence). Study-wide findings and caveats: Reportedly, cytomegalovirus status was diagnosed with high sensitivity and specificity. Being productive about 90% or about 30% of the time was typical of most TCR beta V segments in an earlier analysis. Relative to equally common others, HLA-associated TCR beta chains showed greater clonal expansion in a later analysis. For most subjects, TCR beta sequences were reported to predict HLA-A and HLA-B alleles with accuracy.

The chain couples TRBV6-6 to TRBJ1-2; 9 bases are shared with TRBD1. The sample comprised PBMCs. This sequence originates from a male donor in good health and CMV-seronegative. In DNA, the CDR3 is TGTGCCAGCAGCTCCACAGGGGGCGCGGTTGGCTACACCTTC. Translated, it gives CASSSTGGAVGYTF.